These T cell receptor beta chains were read from a single sample in a study of blood T cell repertoires in COVID-19. Assay: immunoSEQ multiplex PCR; the TCRdb copy retains only in-frame clones and omits some. The data contain about 68,000 clones, 70% to 90% of them singletons. The sequenced sample consisted of peripheral blood. Every receptor here comes from a man aged 45-65 years with acute or convalescent COVID-19. Both conserved end residues are part of each CDR3. D genes are given only for firm matches. Size is stated for part of the rows, as once, few or many counts, or as a class when the clone is expanded.

V: TRBV3-1/TRBV3-2
D: TRBD1
size: few
J: TRBJ2-7
CDR3: CASSWDREVNEQYF
DNA: TGTGCCAGCAGTTGGGACAGGGAAGTGAACGAGCAGTACTTC

V: TRBV28
D: TRBD1
size: NA
J: TRBJ1-4
CDR3: CASSLGQGDEKLFF
DNA: TGTGCCAGCAGTTTGGGACAGGGGGATGAAAAACTGTTTTTT

V: TRBV19
D: NA
size: NA
J: TRBJ1-1
CDR3: CASTPGEVPLYTEAFF
DNA: TGTGCCAGTACCCCCGGGGAGGTCCCCCTATACACTGAAGCTTTCTTT

V: TRBV10-2
D: NA
size: once
J: TRBJ2-1
CDR3: CASRGHGQYGYEQFF
DNA: TGCGCCAGCAGGGGACATGGGCAGTACGGTTATGAGCAGTTCTTC

V: TRBV15
D: NA
size: NA
J: TRBJ2-6
CDR3: CATSARSSGANVLTF
DNA: TGTGCCACCAGCGCTCGGAGCTCTGGGGCCAACGTCCTGACTTTC

V: TRBV4-2
D: NA
size: NA
J: TRBJ2-1
CDR3: CASSQVQGREQFF
DNA: TGTGCCAGCAGCCAAGTTCAGGGGCGAGAGCAGTTCTTC

V: TRBV10-3
D: NA
size: NA
J: TRBJ2-2
CDR3: CAIRSPLTGELFF
DNA: TGTGCCATCAGGTCCCCCCTTACCGGGGAGCTGTTTTTT

V: TRBV2
D: NA
size: NA
J: TRBJ1-5
CDR3: CASRVNEVRAQHF
DNA: TGTGCCAGCAGGGTAAACGAGGTTCGGGCCCAGCATTTT

V: TRBV2
D: NA
size: NA
J: TRBJ2-2
CDR3: CASSAVLSGELFF
DNA: TGTGCCAGCAGTGCGGTACTTTCCGGGGAGCTGTTTTTT

V: TRBV14
D: NA
size: NA
J: TRBJ1-2
CDR3: CASSQGPGNYGYTF
DNA: TGTGCCAGCAGCCAAGGTCCGGGGAACTATGGCTACACCTTC

V: TRBV11-3
D: NA
size: NA
J: TRBJ2-5
CDR3: CASSLEFGPYETQYF
DNA: TGTGCCAGCAGCTTAGAGTTTGGGCCGTATGAGACCCAGTACTTC

V: TRBV20-1
D: NA
size: NA
J: TRBJ2-5
CDR3: CSASSPGPETQYF
DNA: TGCAGTGCTAGTTCGCCAGGGCCAGAGACCCAGTACTTC

V: TRBV30
D: TRBD1
size: NA
J: TRBJ1-4
CDR3: CAWRRRGPPRGKLFF
DNA: TGTGCCTGGAGGAGAAGGGGGCCCCCCAGGGGGAAACTGTTTTTT

V: TRBV5-5
D: TRBD2
size: NA
J: TRBJ2-7
CDR3: CASIASGAYEQYF
DNA: TGTGCCAGCATAGCTAGCGGGGCCTACGAGCAGTACTTC

V: TRBV9
D: TRBD1
size: NA
J: TRBJ1-3
CDR3: CASSTGQPGNTIYF
DNA: TGTGCCAGCAGCACGGGACAGCCTGGAAACACCATATATTTT

V: TRBV5-1
D: TRBD2
size: few
J: TRBJ2-3
CDR3: CASSSGLAGGPSDTQYF
DNA: TGCGCCAGCAGCTCAGGACTAGCGGGAGGGCCTTCAGATACGCAGTATTTT

V: TRBV5-1
D: NA
size: NA
J: TRBJ1-1
CDR3: CASSAGWANTEAFF
DNA: TGCGCCAGCAGCGCGGGGTGGGCGAACACTGAAGCTTTCTTT

V: TRBV19
D: NA
size: NA
J: TRBJ1-1
CDR3: CASSIVWHPNGETEAFF
DNA: TGTGCCAGTAGTATAGTCTGGCACCCCAACGGAGAGACTGAAGCTTTCTTT

V: TRBV7-3
D: NA
size: few
J: TRBJ2-3
CDR3: CASSWGGRTSTDTQYF
DNA: TGTGCCAGCAGCTGGGGCGGCCGAACTAGCACAGATACGCAGTATTTT

V: TRBV6-6
D: NA
size: NA
J: TRBJ1-5
CDR3: CASSFSARQPQHF
DNA: TGTGCCAGCAGTTTCTCGGCTCGTCAGCCCCAGCATTTT

V: TRBV19
D: TRBD1
size: NA
J: TRBJ1-2
CDR3: CASRSQGANYGYTF
DNA: TGTGCCAGTAGAAGCCAGGGGGCAAACTATGGCTACACCTTC

V: TRBV7-8
D: NA
size: NA
J: TRBJ1-6
CDR3: CASSVRGVGGFNSPLHF
DNA: TGTGCCAGCAGCGTTAGAGGCGTCGGGGGGTTCAATTCACCCCTCCACTTT

V: TRBV6-5
D: TRBD1
size: NA
J: TRBJ2-7
CDR3: CASRADRGLDEQYF
DNA: TGTGCCAGCAGAGCAGACAGGGGGTTGGACGAGCAGTACTTC

V: TRBV7-2
D: NA
size: NA
J: TRBJ1-2
CDR3: CASSLEATRNYGYTF
DNA: TGTGCCAGCAGCTTAGAGGCGACAAGGAACTATGGCTACACCTTC

V: TRBV12-3/TRBV12-4
D: NA
size: NA
J: TRBJ1-2
CDR3: CASRREGNYGYTF
DNA: TGTGCCAGCAGGCGTGAGGGCAACTATGGCTACACCTTC

V: TRBV4-1
D: NA
size: NA
J: TRBJ1-1
CDR3: CASSQPTTGVTEAFF
DNA: TGCGCCAGCAGCCAACCTACGACGGGGGTCACTGAAGCTTTCTTT

V: TRBV19
D: TRBD1
size: NA
J: TRBJ1-5
CDR3: CASGQGRNQPQHF
DNA: TGTGCCAGCGGACAGGGGCGGAATCAGCCCCAGCATTTT

V: TRBV7-3
D: TRBD1
size: NA
J: TRBJ1-6
CDR3: CASSLEGTGNNSPLHF
DNA: TGTGCCAGCAGCTTGGAAGGGACAGGGAACAATTCACCCCTCCACTTT

V: TRBV4-1
D: TRBD1
size: few
J: TRBJ2-1
CDR3: CASSLYRGRDNEQFF
DNA: TGCGCCAGCAGCCTTTACAGGGGGCGGGACAATGAGCAGTTCTTC

V: TRBV6-1
D: NA
size: NA
J: TRBJ2-7
CDR3: CASSEGQASTYEQYF
DNA: TGTGCCAGCAGTGAAGGGCAGGCATCAACCTACGAGCAGTACTTC

V: TRBV5-6
D: NA
size: NA
J: TRBJ1-1
CDR3: CASSLAAGPYTEAFF
DNA: TGTGCCAGCAGCTTGGCGGCGGGCCCTTACACTGAAGCTTTCTTT

V: TRBV19
D: NA
size: NA
J: TRBJ2-7
CDR3: CASSSSNYEQYF
DNA: TGTGCCAGTAGTTCATCCAACTACGAGCAGTACTTC

V: TRBV12-5
D: NA
size: NA
J: TRBJ2-7
CDR3: CASGEQNTYEQYF
DNA: TGTGCTAGTGGTGAACAGAACACCTACGAGCAGTACTTC

V: TRBV21-1
D: NA
size: once
J: TRBJ2-4
CDR3: CASSVRQVGSNIQYF
DNA: TGTGCCAGCAGCGTCCGACAGGTCGGGTCAAACATTCAGTACTTC

V: TRBV11-2
D: NA
size: once
J: TRBJ1-1
CDR3: CASSADMNTEAFF
DNA: TGTGCCAGCAGCGCAGACATGAACACTGAAGCTTTCTTT

V: TRBV11-2
D: TRBD1
size: NA
J: TRBJ1-4
CDR3: CASRGSRTGNEKLFF
DNA: TGTGCCAGCAGGGGGAGCCGGACAGGCAATGAAAAACTGTTTTTT

V: TRBV7-2
D: TRBD1
size: NA
J: TRBJ1-1
CDR3: CASSLDGTGGFTEAFF
DNA: TGTGCCAGCAGCTTAGATGGGACAGGGGGCTTCACTGAAGCTTTCTTT

V: TRBV29-1
D: TRBD2
size: NA
J: TRBJ2-5
CDR3: CSVAATSGTETQYF
DNA: TGCAGCGTTGCGGCCACTAGCGGGACTGAGACCCAGTACTTC

V: TRBV28
D: TRBD1
size: NA
J: TRBJ2-3
CDR3: CASSPRGTGVSNTQYF
DNA: TGTGCCAGCAGTCCCCGCGGGACAGGGGTTTCTAATACGCAGTATTTT

V: TRBV7-6
D: TRBD2
size: NA
J: TRBJ2-1
CDR3: CASSSLAGLANEQFF
DNA: TGTGCCAGCAGCTCCTTAGCGGGCCTTGCCAATGAGCAGTTCTTC

V: TRBV14
D: TRBD2
size: NA
J: TRBJ2-7
CDR3: CASSLIAGAGYEQYF
DNA: TGTGCCAGCAGCCTAATAGCGGGAGCGGGCTACGAGCAGTACTTC

V: TRBV10-3
D: TRBD2
size: NA
J: TRBJ2-3
CDR3: CAISASGGGEYTQYF
DNA: TGTGCCATCAGTGCCTCGGGGGGGGGCGAATATACGCAGTATTTT

V: TRBV10-3
D: NA
size: NA
J: TRBJ2-7
CDR3: CAIRNQAAQGEQYF
DNA: TGTGCCATCCGTAATCAGGCGGCCCAGGGAGAGCAGTACTTC

V: TRBV25-1
D: NA
size: NA
J: TRBJ2-2
CDR3: CASSARLVKSNTGELFF
DNA: TGTGCCAGCAGTGCCCGACTAGTGAAATCGAACACCGGGGAGCTGTTTTTT